A single sample gave rise to the 22 T cell receptor beta chains below, sequenced in a study of blood T cell repertoires in COVID-19 (TCRdb year 2020). The library was made by the immunoSEQ multiplex PCR assay. TCRdb limited this immuneACCESS table to in-frame rearrangements with V and J called. A share of clones is missing; checked studies link under half to unresolved V genes, and the rest is unexplained. The sample table holds 150,000 to 200,000 clones, of which over 85% were seen once. Roughly a sixth of the sample is in the top ten clones. Source material: peripheral blood. All receptors derive from a man in his fifties or sixties with active or convalescent COVID-19.

The chain links TRBV15 to TRBJ2-5, with D tentatively TRBD1 (5 bases). V lost 3 bases and J 4 bases, leaving 15 bases between the germline ends. The CDR3 loop spans 15 amino acids. Germline lookup yields CDR1 LNHNV and CDR2 YYDKDF (reference sequence). The CDR3 DNA reads TGTGCCACCAGCAGCCCGACAGACTTCCGAGAGACCCAGTACTTC. Its protein product is CATSSPTDFRETQYF.

This rearrangement joins TRBV6-5 to TRBJ2-7, with 9 bases lining up with TRBD1. The CDR3 sequence is 14 residues long. Germline V gene data show CDR1 as MNHEY and CDR2 as SVGAGI. J lost 4 bases, V lost 0 bases, and 1 base had no gene match. CDR3 coding DNA: TGTGCCAGCAGTTACTCGGGACAGGGATACGAGCAGTACTTC. It yields the protein CASSYSGQGYEQYF.

The V call is TRBV6-1, the J call TRBJ1-2, with D possibly TRBD1 on 5 matching bases. The ends were cut back, 0 bases at V and 2 bases at J, with 16 bases in the middle. The CDR3 runs 17 residues. Germline assignment: CDR1 MNHNS and CDR2 SASEGT. CDR3 residues: CASSEAGVRGGNYGYTF. CDR3 bases: TGTGCCAGCAGTGAAGCAGGGGTGCGGGGAGGAAACTATGGCTACACCTTC.

This sequence joins TRBV10-2 and TRBJ2-2, with 8 bases fitting TRBD2. Germline-derived CDR1 and CDR2 are WSHSY and SAAADI. The V segment lost 4 bases and the J segment 3 bases; nucleotides outside the gene matches: 7. The CDR3 totals 16 residues. CDR3: CASSARSGSDTGELFF. The DNA of the CDR3 is TGCGCCAGCAGTGCAAGGAGCGGGAGCGACACCGGGGAGCTGTTTTTT.

The rearrangement links TRBV11-3 to TRBJ1-1, with D perhaps matching TRBD1 (6 bases). Trimming pared 5 bases from V and 5 bases from J, leaving 18 bases between. The CDR3 covers 15 residues. Germline V gene data show CDR1 as SGHNT and CDR2 as YENEEA. CDR3 coding DNA: TGTGCCAGCAGCCTAGGGGCCAACAGGGATACTGAAGCTTTCTTT. It encodes CASSLGANRDTEAFF. Full variable domain (remainder filled in from reference TRBV11-3 and TRBJ1-1): EAGVVQSPRYKIIEKKQPVAFWCNPISGHNTLYWYLQNLGQGPELLIRYENEEAVDDSQLPKDRFSAERLKGVDSTLKIQPAELGDSAVYLCASSLGANRDTEAFFGQGTRLTVV.

This chain uses TRBV6-5 with TRBJ1-2, with 7 bases identical to TRBD1. CDR3 length equals 13 residues. Germline V gene data show CDR1 as MNHEY and CDR2 as SVGAGI. V lost 2 bases, J lost 6 bases, and 3 bases stayed unmatched. The CDR3 coding sequence is TGTGCCAGCAGTTACGACAGGGCGAATGGCTACACCTTC. Encoded protein: CASSYDRANGYTF.

The chain employs TRBV4-2 and TRBJ1-2; D gene unclear. This CDR3 is 14 amino acids long. Trimming pared 0 bases from V and 2 bases from J, leaving 7 bases between. CDR1 and CDR2 (germline): LGHNA, YNFKEQ. This CDR3 is CASSQDIQNYGYTF. The CDR3 coding sequence is TGTGCCAGCAGCCAAGATATACAGAACTATGGCTACACCTTC.

The chain combines TRBV6-6 with TRBJ2-7, with 11 bases lining up with TRBD2. V lost 5 bases, J lost 3 bases, and 6 bases stayed unmatched. Germline CDR1 and CDR2: MNHNY and SVGAGI (reference sequence). This CDR3 region has 15 residues. DNA of the CDR3: TGTGCCAGCAGTGTCGGGACTAGCGGACGCTACGAGCAGTACTTC. Translation: CASSVGTSGRYEQYF.

In DNA form, the CDR3 reads TGCAGCGTAGCGCGGGACGGCGCAACTAATGAAAAACTGTTTTTT. It translates to CSVARDGATNEKLFF. V and J are TRBV29-1 and TRBJ1-4; D might be TRBD1 (5 bases). V was clipped by 6 bases and J by 0 bases, with 14 bases between them. The germline CDR1 and CDR2 sequences are SQVTM and ANQGSEA. This CDR3 has 15 amino acids.

The rearrangement links TRBV7-9 to TRBJ1-4; D remains ambiguous. The ends were cut back, 2 bases at V and 0 bases at J, with 4 bases in the middle. Germline values: CDR1 SEHNR, CDR2 FQNEAQ (reference sequence). The CDR3 sequence is 14 residues long. The chain's CDR3 is CASSLRSTNEKLFF. CDR3 DNA: TGTGCCAGCAGCTTACGGTCAACTAATGAAAAACTGTTTTTT.

V is TRBV6-5 and J is TRBJ1-2, with D possibly TRBD1 on 6 matching bases. The CDR3 has 14 residues. Trimming shortened V by 0 bases and J by 7 bases, and 12 bases separated the two germline ends. In germline, CDR1 is MNHEY, CDR2 SVGAGI. DNA for the CDR3: TGTGCCAGCAGTTACTCGTACAGGGATCCTGGCTACACCTTC. Protein: CASSYSYRDPGYTF.

The chain carries TRBV3-1 (or the pseudogene TRBV3-2) and TRBJ2-1; TRBD2 aligns across 16 bases. The CDR3 has 16 amino acids. CDR1 and CDR2 from the germline V gene are LGHDT and YNNKEL (reference sequence). V lost 4 bases, J lost 9 bases, and 6 bases stayed unmatched. CDR3 coding DNA: TGTGCCAGCAGCCTGGGACTAGCGGGAGGGGGCGGTGAGCAGTTCTTC. Amino acids: CASSLGLAGGGGEQFF.

The rearrangement links TRBV2 to TRBJ2-3, with D uncertain. This CDR3 spans 15 amino acids. The V end lost 5 bases, the J end lost 4 bases, and 16 bases lay between the germline ends. Looked up from germline, CDR1 is SNHLY and CDR2 is FYNNEI. The CDR3 here is CASSPRPGIADTQYF. The CDR3 region has the DNA TGTGCCAGCAGTCCACGTCCAGGTATCGCAGATACGCAGTATTTT.

The rearrangement uses TRBV4-2 and TRBJ2-1; 13 nucleotides match TRBD2. The CDR3 has 18 residues. CDR1 and CDR2 (germline): LGHNA, YNFKEQ. The V and J ends lost 3 bases and 4 bases, in that order; junction bases with no gene match: 9. In DNA, the CDR3 is TGTGCCAGCAGCCAGAGGACTAGCGGGGGTAGTAAGTACAATGAGCAGTTCTTC. Protein sequence: CASSQRTSGGSKYNEQFF.

V usage is TRBV2 and J usage is TRBJ1-1; 9 nucleotides match TRBD1. Germline lookup yields CDR1 SNHLY and CDR2 FYNNEI. J gave up 6 bases and V 5 bases, and 1 base lay outside the gene matches. The CDR3 totals 12 residues. The CDR3 protein is CASSRQGAEAFF. The CDR3 bases are TGTGCCAGCAGTCGACAGGGGGCTGAAGCTTTCTTT.

The chain recombines TRBV6-5 with TRBJ1-1, with a weak D call TRBD1 (6 bases). Germline CDR1 MNHEY, CDR2 SVGAGI. The CDR3 runs 16 residues. V shed 2 bases and J shed 1 base, with 14 bases lying between them. As DNA, the CDR3 is TGTGCCAGCAGTTACGGAACAGGGTTGGGGAACACTGAAGCTTTCTTT. This codes for CASSYGTGLGNTEAFF.

This chain uses TRBV24-1 with TRBJ2-3; TRBD2 might be the D (6 bases). The CDR3 is 15 residues long. CDR1 is KGHDR and CDR2 is SFDVKD in the germline V gene. The germline V and J ends were trimmed by 2 bases and 4 bases, with 12 bases remaining between them. CDR3 sequence (DNA): TGTGCCACCAGTGATTCGACTAGATTGGCAGATACGCAGTATTTT. Protein: CATSDSTRLADTQYF.

The V call is TRBV6-1, the J call TRBJ1-2, with TRBD1 identical over 7 bases. Per germline, CDR1 MNHNS and CDR2 SASEGT. The V gene end was trimmed by 1 base and the J gene end by 1 base; junction bases not matched to a gene: 0. The CDR3 runs 14 residues. The CDR3 DNA sequence: TGTGCCAGCAGTGAAGGGGACAGTAACTATGGCTACACCTTC. Its protein is CASSEGDSNYGYTF.

The genes are TRBV7-2 and TRBJ2-7; 9 bases align to TRBD2. The germline V gene has CDR1 SGHTA and CDR2 FQGNSA. V was pared by 3 bases and J by 4 bases, with 16 bases of the junction left unmatched. The CDR3 runs 18 residues. This chain's CDR3 is CASSFRRGGPIVVYEQYF. The CDR3 nucleotides read TGTGCCAGCAGCTTTAGGCGGGGGGGCCCCATTGTCGTATACGAGCAGTACTTC.

This sequence joins TRBV19 and TRBJ1-2, with 7 bases fitting TRBD1. V shed 3 bases and J 14 bases; nucleotides not matched to a gene: 6. This CDR3 region has 11 residues. Germline loops: CDR1 LNHDA, CDR2 SQIVND (reference sequence). The CDR3 coding sequence is TGTGCCAGTAGTATGACAGGGCGAATAACCTTC. Translated: CASSMTGRITF.

This clone has a handful of counts. The V gene is TRBV6-4, the J gene TRBJ1-6; D might be TRBD1 (5 bases). The CDR3 contains 13 residues. CDR1 MRHNA and CDR2 SNTAGT come from the germline V gene. Trimming left V 3 bases short and J 8 bases short, with 8 bases between. The CDR3 region is CASSEGAYSPLHF. The CDR3, as DNA: TGTGCCAGCAGTGAAGGGGCTTATTCACCCCTCCACTTT.

This clone was seen just once. The J gene is TRBJ2-7, the V gene TRBV6-5; tentatively, D is TRBD1 (5 bases). The V gene lost 5 bases and the J gene lost 3 bases, with 11 bases spanning the gap. This CDR3 region has 13 residues. CDR1 and CDR2 from the germline V gene are MNHEY and SVGAGI. The CDR3 coding sequence is TGTGCCAGCAGTCGGACATTCTTCTACGAGCAGTACTTC. The encoded protein is CASSRTFFYEQYF.